The clone carrying this T cell receptor beta chain was seen a few times. Antigen unknown. The data belong to a study of spatial heterogeneity in lung cancer. Study-level findings and limits: One measure, the expanded intratumoral alpha and beta TCR count, tracked tumor mutation counts.

Regarding time point: sample taken at primary tumor resection. TCRs were sequenced from unsorted whole RNA of tumor, nontumor lung or PBMC. Every TCR cDNA molecule bore its own unique molecular identifier. TCRdb reprocessed the 5' RACE reads via MiXCR and lists one record per CDR3 protein. The table shows about 2,600 distinct CDR3 sequences, with around 8.5% occurring only once. The CDR3 is made up of 15 amino acids. Trimming at V came to 6 bases and at J to 4 bases, leaving 7 bases not matched to a gene. Sequenced here: lung tumor tissue, sampled at surgery. This sequence was found in a male donor with early-stage non-small cell lung cancer. This chain connects TRBV12-3 or TRBV12-4 to TRBJ2-1; 9 nucleotides match TRBD1. This CDR3 is CASRPTTGGYNEQFF. The CDR3 DNA follows: TGTGCCAGCAGGCCAACGACAGGGGGGTACAATGAGCAGTTCTTC.